This entry lists 15 T cell receptor beta chains sequenced from one sample in a study of T cell repertoires and Cas9 in healthy adults. Assay: immunoSEQ multiplex PCR; the TCRdb copy retains only in-frame clones and omits some. Here the sample spans under 25,000 clones, roughly 90% being singletons. The source material was CD4+ effector T cells (CD127+, CD25-, CD137-, CD154-) from PBMCs; culture status not recorded. Every receptor here comes from a human donor in good health.

The chain has TRBV15 and TRBJ1-4; D is unresolved. V lost 3 bases and J 4 bases, leaving 6 bases between the germline ends. This CDR3 has 13 residues. Per the germline V gene, CDR1 is LNHNV and CDR2 is YYDKDF (reference sequence). DNA for the CDR3: TGTGCCACCAGCAGGAACTTTAATGAAAAACTGTTTTTT. Residues: CATSRNFNEKLFF. The full variable domain, completed using reference TRBV15 and TRBJ1-4, is DAMVIQNPRYQVTQFGKPVTLSCSQTLNHNVMYWYQQKSSQAPKLLFHYYDKDFNNEADTPDNFQSRRPNTSFCFLDIRSPGLGDTAMYLCATSRNFNEKLFFGSGTQLSVL.

The chain recombines TRBV4-2 with TRBJ2-7; TRBD1 matches 9 bases. CDR1 and CDR2 (germline): LGHNA, YNFKEQ. The CDR3 totals 15 residues. The ends lost 4 bases at V and 4 bases at J; junction bases unmatched: 8. Here the CDR3 DNA reads TGTGCCAGCAGCCTGTCGGGACAGGGACTTTACGAGCAGTACTTC. Translating gives CASSLSGQGLYEQYF.

The chain carries TRBV6-6 and TRBJ1-3; D unclear. The length of the CDR3 is 14 residues. V lost 5 bases and J 0 bases, leaving 8 bases between the germline ends. From germline, CDR1 is MNHNY and CDR2 SVGAGI (reference sequence). CDR3 residues: CASSPEFSGNTIYF. The CDR3 DNA is TGTGCCAGCAGTCCAGAGTTCTCTGGAAACACCATATATTTT.

The rearrangement joins TRBV11-2 to TRBJ2-7, with D possibly TRBD1 on 6 matching bases. Germline V CDR1 and CDR2: SGHAT, FQNNGV. The CDR3 contains 12 residues. The V end lost 3 bases, the J end lost 9 bases, and 12 bases lay between the germline ends. CDR3 nucleotides: TGTGCCAGCAGCTTTGGGACAAGGTGGCAGTACTTC. Protein product: CASSFGTRWQYF. The full variable domain, in which reference TRBV11-2 and TRBJ2-7 provide the parts outside the CDR3, is EAGVAQSPRYKIIEKRQSVAFWCNPISGHATLYWYQQILGQGPKLLIQFQNNGVVDDSQLPKDRFSAERLKGVDSTLKIQPAKLEDSAVYLCASSFGTRWQYFGPGTRLTVT.

The chain uses TRBV19 and TRBJ2-5; 10 bases are shared with TRBD1. CDR3 length: 14 amino acids. With V trimmed by 6 bases and J by 5 bases, 6 bases remained unmatched. Germline CDR1 is LNHDA and CDR2 is SQIVND (reference sequence). CDR3 loop: CASSRQGAGETQYF. CDR3 DNA: TGTGCCAGTAGCAGACAGGGGGCGGGGGAGACCCAGTACTTC.

The CDR3, as DNA: TGTGCCAGCAGCTTGCTCGGCTCTGGAAACACCATATATTTT. Translated: CASSLLGSGNTIYF. The V and J genes are TRBV5-5 and TRBJ1-3; no definite D call. This CDR3 is 14 amino acids long. CDR1 is SGHKS and CDR2 is YYEKEE in the germline V gene (reference sequence). The germline V and J ends were trimmed by 1 base and 0 bases, with 5 bases remaining between them.

In DNA form, the CDR3 reads TGCGCCAGCAGCCAAGGTGTAGGGGGACCCGGTACGCAGTATTTT. Protein sequence: CASSQGVGGPGTQYF. The V call is TRBV4-1, the J call TRBJ2-3; a weak D match, TRBD1 (6 bases). Trimming removed 1 base from V and 8 bases from J, with 16 bases in between. There are 15 residues in the CDR3. Germline V gives CDR1 MGHRA, CDR2 YSYEKL.

The CDR3 loop is CASSEPGTGKETQYF. CDR3 DNA: TGCGCCAGCAGTGAGCCCGGGACAGGGAAAGAGACCCAGTACTTC. The V and J genes are TRBV10-1 and TRBJ2-5; 9 nucleotides match TRBD1. Trimming removed 2 bases from V and 3 bases from J; junction bases left unmatched: 4. This CDR3 spans 15 amino acids. Germline V gene data show CDR1 as WNHNN and CDR2 as SYGVQD (reference sequence).

This clone was detected a few times. The V and J genes are TRBV5-1 and TRBJ2-1; 7 bases align to TRBD2. The junction had 9 bases not matched to a gene; V was cut back by 0 bases and J by 9 bases. This CDR3 is 15 amino acids long. The germline V gene encodes CDR1 SGHRS and CDR2 YFSETQ. CDR3 in amino acids: CASSLGAGDLIEQFF. The CDR3 nucleotides read TGCGCCAGCAGCTTGGGGGCGGGGGACCTCATTGAGCAGTTCTTC.

The J gene is TRBJ1-4, the V gene TRBV19, with D possibly matching TRBD1 (6 bases). The CDR3 is 16 residues long. The V end was cut by 5 bases, the J end by 3 bases, with 16 bases between. Germline CDR1 reads LNHDA; CDR2 reads SQIVND (reference sequence). The CDR3 sequence is CASSASQGRANEKLFF. The CDR3 nucleotides read TGTGCCAGTAGTGCCTCACAGGGTCGGGCTAATGAAAAACTGTTTTTT. Drawing the rest from reference TRBV19 and TRBJ1-4, the complete variable domain is DGGITQSPKYLFRKEGQNVTLSCEQNLNHDAMYWYRQDPGQGLRLIYYSQIVNDFQKGDIAEGYSVSREKKESFPLTVTSAQKNPTAFYLCASSASQGRANEKLFFGSGTQLSVL.

The rearrangement uses TRBV4-1 and TRBJ2-3, with 12 nucleotides matching TRBD2. Germline CDR1 MGHRA, CDR2 YSYEKL. The trim removed 6 bases at V and 6 bases at J, leaving 4 bases unmatched. The CDR3 has 14 residues. The CDR3 bases are TGCGCCAGCAGTCGACTAGCGGGGGTGGATACGCAGTATTTT. This sequence encodes CASSRLAGVDTQYF.

The genes are TRBV5-6 and TRBJ2-2, with D uncertain. Trimming stripped 2 bases from V and 2 bases from J, with 7 bases between. Germline V CDR1 and CDR2: SGHDT, YYEEEE. CDR3 length equals 14 residues. This CDR3 is CASSFGINTGELFF. In DNA, the CDR3 is TGTGCCAGCAGCTTCGGAATCAACACCGGGGAGCTGTTTTTT.

The V gene is TRBV15, the J gene TRBJ2-7; D is uncertain. Trimming took off 0 bases at V and 3 bases at J, with 6 bases between the two ends. Germline V gene lookup returns CDR1 LNHNV and CDR2 YYDKDF (reference sequence). This CDR3 is built from 13 residues. CDR3 in DNA: TGTGCCACCAGCAGAGATAGGCTCTACGAGCAGTACTTC. This translates into CATSRDRLYEQYF.

This clone was seen just once. This chain connects TRBV5-5 to TRBJ2-7; D possibly matches TRBD1 or TRBD2 (5 bases each). Trimming pared 4 bases from V and 3 bases from J, leaving 11 bases between. The CDR3 covers 13 residues. The germline V gene has CDR1 SGHKS and CDR2 YYEKEE (reference sequence). As DNA, the CDR3 is TGTGCCAGCAGCCCGGGACCGAACTACGAGCAGTACTTC. Its protein product is CASSPGPNYEQYF. Complete variable domain (other parts from reference TRBV5-5 and TRBJ2-7): DAGVTQSPTHLIKTRGQQVTLRCSPISGHKSVSWYQQVLGQGPQFIFQYYEKEERGRGNFPDRFSARQFPNYSSELNVNALLLGDSALYLCASSPGPNYEQYFGPGTRLTVT.

The rearrangement joins TRBV2 to TRBJ1-5; no reliable D call. The CDR3 length is 14 residues. From germline, CDR1 is SNHLY and CDR2 FYNNEI. V was trimmed by 3 bases and J by 1 base, leaving 7 bases between them. The CDR3 region has the DNA TGTGCCAGCAGTGAGCAGAGGAGCAATCAGCCCCAGCATTTT. Residues: CASSEQRSNQPQHF.